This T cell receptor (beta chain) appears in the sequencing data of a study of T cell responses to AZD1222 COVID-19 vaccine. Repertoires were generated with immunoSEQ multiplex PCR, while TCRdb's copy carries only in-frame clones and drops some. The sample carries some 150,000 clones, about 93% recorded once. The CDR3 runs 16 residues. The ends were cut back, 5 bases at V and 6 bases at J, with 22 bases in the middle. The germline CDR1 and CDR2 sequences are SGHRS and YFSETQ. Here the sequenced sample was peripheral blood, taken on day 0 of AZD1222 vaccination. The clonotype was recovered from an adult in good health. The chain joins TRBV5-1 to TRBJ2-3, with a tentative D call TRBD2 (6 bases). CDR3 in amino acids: CASSSSISGPLDTQYF. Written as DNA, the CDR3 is TGCGCCAGCAGTTCTTCAATTAGCGGCCCCCTGGATACGCAGTATTTT.